These 5 T cell receptor beta chains were all obtained from the same sample, sequenced in a study of blood T cell repertoires in COVID-19. Method: immunoSEQ multiplex PCR; TCRdb's copy keeps in-frame clones and lacks some. The sample lists more than 350,000 clones; about 90% were seen once. The source material was peripheral blood. These receptors were obtained from a woman aged 25 to 45 with COVID-19, enrolled during active disease.

The count of this clone is one. J is TRBJ2-1 and V is TRBV9; TRBD1 aligns across 9 bases. Germline trimming cut 2 bases from V and 6 bases from J; bases unmatched to any gene: 6. This CDR3 is built from 15 residues. The germline gives CDR1 SGDLS, CDR2 YYNGEE. In DNA form, the CDR3 reads TGTGCCAGCAGCGTGCGGACAGGGGAATTCAATGAGCAGTTCTTC. This encodes CASSVRTGEFNEQFF.

This sequence joins TRBV27 and TRBJ2-1, with unresolved D. This CDR3 spans 15 amino acids. Germline V gives CDR1 MNHEY, CDR2 SMNVEV (reference sequence). Trimming took 6 bases from V and 6 from J, leaving 18 bases between them. CDR3 nucleotides: TGTGCCAGCAGACCTAGGCTCTCATCCGGCAATGAGCAGTTCTTC. Protein product: CASRPRLSSGNEQFF.

This sequence joins TRBV25-1 and TRBJ1-6, with D possibly being TRBD1 (5 bases). V lost 3 bases to trimming and J lost 10 bases, with 10 bases between them. Per the germline V gene, CDR1 is MGHDK and CDR2 is SYGVNS. The CDR3 has 13 residues. The CDR3 DNA reads TGTGCCAGCAGTGAGGCAGGGATCTCACCCCTCCACTTT. Encoded protein: CASSEAGISPLHF.

The chain carries TRBV4-3 and TRBJ2-1, with 10 bases identical to TRBD2. The CDR3 has 14 residues. Germline CDR1 is LGHNA and CDR2 is YSLEER. The J segment lost 11 bases and the V segment lost 5 bases, leaving 9 bases of the junction unmatched. The CDR3 loop is CASSSSGRVQKQFF. CDR3 DNA: TGCGCCAGCAGCTCTAGCGGGAGAGTACAAAAGCAGTTCTTC.

The rearrangement links TRBV6-2 or TRBV6-3 to TRBJ2-7; D is possibly TRBD1 (5 bases). Germline V lookup: CDR1 MNHEY, CDR2 SVGEGT. Between the trimmed V and J ends, which lost 6 bases and 2 bases, there was a span of 11 bases. The CDR3 contains 13 residues. CDR3 in amino acids: CASSPAGTYEQYV. The CDR3 DNA is TGTGCCAGCAGCCCGGCAGGGACCTACGAGCAGTACGTC.